This T cell receptor (beta chain) was found in a study of OX40 agonist ivuxolimab in advanced cancers. The table came from immunoSEQ multiplex PCR; TCRdb's copy has only in-frame clones and leaves some out. This table has tens of thousands of clones, more than 85% appearing once. The V and J ends lost 2 bases and 5 bases, in that order; junction bases with no gene match: 5. The germline V gene encodes CDR1 SGHDT and CDR2 YYEEEE. CDR3 length: 14 residues. Here the sequenced sample was CD4+ or CD8+ T cells sorted from blood, taken in a trial of the OX40 agonist ivuxolimab. V gene TRBV5-6 combines with J gene TRBJ2-5; TRBD1 matches 8 bases. This TCR derives from an adult with an advanced solid tumor such as melanoma, head and neck, liver or kidney cancer. The chain's CDR3 is CASSLGQGPETQYF. The DNA for the CDR3 is TGTGCCAGCAGCTTAGGACAGGGCCCCGAGACCCAGTACTTC. Based on the CDR3 plus reference TRBV5-6 and TRBJ2-5, the full variable domain is DAGVTQSPTHLIKTRGQQVTLRCSPKSGHDTVSWYQQALGQGPQFIFQYYEEEERQRGNFPDRFSGHQFPNYSSELNVNALLLGDSALYLCASSLGQGPETQYFGPGTRLLVL.